The present T cell receptor beta chain was sequenced within a study of shared clonotypes between healthy human individuals. Profiling relied on immunoSEQ multiplex PCR, and the TCRdb table lists in-frame clones only, not all of them. The sample has roughly 500,000 clones; about 96% are singletons. The germline V gene encodes CDR1 LNHDA and CDR2 SQIVND (reference sequence). Trimming at V came to 1 base and at J to 8 bases, leaving 8 bases not matched to a gene. The CDR3 has 16 amino acids. The TCR originated in a young woman in good health. The chain has TRBV19 and TRBJ2-1; 10 bases fit TRBD2. Specimen: naive CD4+ T cells sorted from blood. Subset in this sample: CD45RA+ positively selected. CDR3 region: CASSIVPSGRAYEQFF. The CDR3 DNA reads as TGTGCCAGTAGTATAGTTCCTAGCGGGAGAGCCTATGAGCAGTTCTTC.